This TCR beta chain was identified in a study of T cells in Graves' hyperthyroidism and ophthalmopathy. Amplification of TCR beta CDR3 regions used RNA as the template. An initial round of RT-PCR targeting the TCR CDR3 relied on the HTBI primer set. TCRdb recomputed calls from the multiplex PCR reads with MiXCR, one row per CDR3 protein. The repertoire holds around 500,000 distinct CDR3 sequences, 12% to 15% seen once, with approximately 13% in the top ten. The trim removed 2 bases at V and 3 bases at J, leaving 4 bases unmatched. Germline-derived CDR1 and CDR2 are LNHNV and YYDKDF (reference sequence). The CDR3 has 16 amino acids. Across 18 months, stable Graves' hyperthyroidism was marked by no progression to ophthalmopathy. Participants, patients aged 18 to 65, had newly diagnosed hyperthyroidism with a duration under 2 months. Uncontrolled infection, other autoimmune disease, pregnancy or lactation led to exclusion. The diagnostic basis comprised clinical symptoms, serum thyroxine and TRAb, thyroid ultrasound and orbital computed tomography.

The V and J genes are TRBV15 and TRBJ2-2, with TRBD2 identical over 9 bases. This sequence originates from a woman aged 40 to 50 with Graves' hyperthyroidism. Sequenced sample: blood. The CDR3 DNA reads TGTGCCACCAGCAGAACCACTAGCGGGTACACCGGGGAGCTGTTTTTT. It yields the protein CATSRTTSGYTGELFF. Supplemented by reference TRBV15 and TRBJ2-2, the full variable domain reads DAMVIQNPRYQVTQFGKPVTLSCSQTLNHNVMYWYQQKSSQAPKLLFHYYDKDFNNEADTPDNFQSRRPNTSFCFLDIRSPGLGDTAMYLCATSRTTSGYTGELFFGEGSRLTVL.